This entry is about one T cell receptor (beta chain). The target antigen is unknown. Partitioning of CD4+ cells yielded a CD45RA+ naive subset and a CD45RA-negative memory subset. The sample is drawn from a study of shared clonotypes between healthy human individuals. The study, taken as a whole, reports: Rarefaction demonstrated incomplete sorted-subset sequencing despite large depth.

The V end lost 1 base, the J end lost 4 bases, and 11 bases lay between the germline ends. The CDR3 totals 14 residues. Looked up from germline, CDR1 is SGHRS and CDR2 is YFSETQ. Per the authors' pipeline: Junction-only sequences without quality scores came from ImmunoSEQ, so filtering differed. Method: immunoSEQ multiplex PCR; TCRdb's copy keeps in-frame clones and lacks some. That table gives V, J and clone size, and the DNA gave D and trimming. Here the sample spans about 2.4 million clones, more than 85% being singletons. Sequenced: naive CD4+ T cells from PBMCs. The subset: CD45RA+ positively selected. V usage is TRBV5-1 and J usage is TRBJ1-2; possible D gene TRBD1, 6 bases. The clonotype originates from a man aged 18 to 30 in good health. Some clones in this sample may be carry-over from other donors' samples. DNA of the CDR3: TGCGCCAGCAGCTTGTCGTCAGGGGCCTATGGCTACACCTTC. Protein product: CASSLSSGAYGYTF.